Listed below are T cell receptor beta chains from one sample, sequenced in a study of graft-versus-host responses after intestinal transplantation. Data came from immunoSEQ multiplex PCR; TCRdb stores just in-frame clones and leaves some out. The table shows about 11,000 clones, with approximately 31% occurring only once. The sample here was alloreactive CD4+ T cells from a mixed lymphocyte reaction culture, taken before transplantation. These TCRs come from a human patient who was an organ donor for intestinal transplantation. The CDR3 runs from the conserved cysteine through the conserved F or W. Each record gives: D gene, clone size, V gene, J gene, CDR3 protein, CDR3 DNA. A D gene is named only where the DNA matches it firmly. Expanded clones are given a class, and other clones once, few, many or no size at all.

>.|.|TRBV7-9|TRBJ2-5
CASSTATPYQETQYF
TGTGCCAGCAGCACCGCGACACCGTACCAAGAGACCCAGTACTTC
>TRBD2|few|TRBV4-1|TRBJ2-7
CASSQTYGRGAYEQYF
TGTGCCAGCAGCCAAACCTACGGGCGGGGGGCCTACGAGCAGTACTTC
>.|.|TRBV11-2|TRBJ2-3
CASSLGGGLGDTQYF
TGTGCCAGCAGCTTGGGAGGGGGGCTGGGAGATACGCAGTATTTT
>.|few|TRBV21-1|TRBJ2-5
CASSKEVKGQGGQETQYF
TGTGCCAGCAGCAAAGAAGTTAAGGGACAGGGCGGTCAAGAGACCCAGTACTTC
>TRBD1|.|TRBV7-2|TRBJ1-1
CASRSQGAFTEAFF
TGTGCCAGCAGGTCCCAGGGGGCGTTCACTGAAGCTTTCTTT
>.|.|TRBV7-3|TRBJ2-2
CASSHLQGAGELFF
TGTGCCAGCAGTCATTTGCAAGGGGCCGGGGAGCTGTTTTTT
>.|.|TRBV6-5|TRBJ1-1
CASIPYGGRTEAFF
TGTGCCAGCATCCCATACGGGGGTCGCACTGAAGCTTTCTTT
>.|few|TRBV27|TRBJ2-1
CASHRRGGSSYNEQFF
TGTGCCAGCCACCGGCGCGGCGGCAGCTCCTACAATGAGCAGTTCTTC
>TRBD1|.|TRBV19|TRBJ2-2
CASSATGGAPYTGELFF
TGTGCCAGTAGTGCGACAGGGGGCGCGCCTTACACCGGGGAGCTGTTTTTT
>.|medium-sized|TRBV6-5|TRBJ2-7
CASSYSNRPYEQYF
TGTGCCAGCAGTTACTCGAACAGGCCCTACGAGCAGTACTTC
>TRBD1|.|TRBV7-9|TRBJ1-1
CASSSPDRVITEAFF
TGTGCCAGCAGCTCCCCCGACAGGGTTATAACTGAAGCTTTCTTT
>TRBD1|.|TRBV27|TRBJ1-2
CASSRTGGRDGYTF
TGTGCCAGCTCCCGGACAGGGGGCCGGGATGGCTACACCTTC
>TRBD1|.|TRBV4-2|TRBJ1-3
CASSQDPLGQGKGNTIYF
TGTGCCAGCAGCCAGGATCCACTGGGACAGGGAAAGGGAAACACCATATATTTT
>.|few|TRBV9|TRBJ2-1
CASSVAAYNEQFF
TGTGCCAGCAGCGTAGCGGCCTACAATGAGCAGTTCTTC
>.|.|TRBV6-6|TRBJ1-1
CASSRQGNTEAFF
TGTGCCAGCAGCCGCCAGGGTAACACTGAAGCTTTCTTT
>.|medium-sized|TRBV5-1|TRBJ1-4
CASSWQGSGEKLFF
TGCGCCAGCAGCTGGCAGGGGAGCGGTGAAAAACTGTTTTTT
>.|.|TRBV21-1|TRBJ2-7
CASSKADSGGSSYEQYF
TGTGCCAGCAGCAAAGCGGATAGCGGGGGGAGCTCCTACGAGCAGTACTTC
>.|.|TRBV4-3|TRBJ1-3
CASSLQPSSGNTIYF
TGCGCCAGCAGCCTTCAACCCAGCTCTGGAAACACCATATATTTT
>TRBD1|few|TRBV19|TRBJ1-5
CASLKWTGGGNRHQPQHF
TGTGCCAGTCTGAAATGGACAGGGGGCGGTAATCGCCATCAGCCCCAGCATTTT
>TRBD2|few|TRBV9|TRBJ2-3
CASSPLAGVTDTQYF
TGTGCCAGCAGCCCGCTAGCGGGGGTCACAGATACGCAGTATTTT
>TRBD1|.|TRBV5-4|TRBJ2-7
CASSQDYPRDRSRYEQYF
TGTGCCAGCAGCCAAGATTACCCCCGGGACAGGTCCCGCTACGAGCAGTACTTC
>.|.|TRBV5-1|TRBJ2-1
CASSSSLRGGEQFF
TGCGCCAGCAGTTCCAGCCTAAGGGGTGGTGAGCAGTTCTTC
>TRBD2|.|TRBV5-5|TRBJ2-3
CASSLLTSGLADTQYF
TGTGCCAGCAGCTTGTTGACTAGCGGTTTAGCAGATACGCAGTATTTT
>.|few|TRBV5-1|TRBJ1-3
CASSLVGGRNTIYF
TGCGCCAGCAGCTTGGTAGGGGGTCGTAACACCATATATTTT
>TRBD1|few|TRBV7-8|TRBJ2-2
CASSPRQGVRELFF
TGTGCCAGCAGCCCCCGACAGGGGGTGAGGGAGCTGTTTTTT
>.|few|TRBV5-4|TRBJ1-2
CASSPDTNYGYTF
TGTGCCAGCAGCCCGGACACAAACTATGGCTACACCTTC
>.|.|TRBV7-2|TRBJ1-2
CASSLRARGDYGYTF
TGTGCCAGCAGCTTAAGGGCCAGGGGCGACTATGGCTACACCTTC
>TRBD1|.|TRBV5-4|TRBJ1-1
CASSHADRDNTEAFF
TGTGCCAGCAGCCATGCCGACAGGGATAACACTGAAGCTTTCTTT
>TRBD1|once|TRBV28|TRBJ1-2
CASRPGGRYGYTF
TGTGCCAGCAGACCAGGGGGCAGGTATGGCTACACCTTC
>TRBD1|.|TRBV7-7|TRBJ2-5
CASSPDRGFQETQYF
TGTGCCAGCAGCCCGGACAGGGGGTTCCAAGAGACCCAGTACTTC
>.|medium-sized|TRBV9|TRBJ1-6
CASNRGYNSPLHF
TGTGCCAGCAATCGAGGTTATAATTCACCCCTCCACTTT
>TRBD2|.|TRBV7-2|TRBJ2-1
CASRLRTSGYNEQFF
TGTGCCAGCAGGCTAAGGACTAGCGGTTACAATGAGCAGTTCTTC
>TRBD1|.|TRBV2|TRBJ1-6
CASSESGQGNSPLHF
TGTGCCAGCAGTGAGTCGGGACAGGGGAATTCACCCCTCCACTTT
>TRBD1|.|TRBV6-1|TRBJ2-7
CASNRDRGIYEQYF
TGTGCCAGCAACCGGGACAGGGGGATCTACGAGCAGTACTTC
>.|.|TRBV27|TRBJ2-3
CASSSVTDTQYF
TGTGCCAGCAGTTCAGTGACAGATACGCAGTATTTT
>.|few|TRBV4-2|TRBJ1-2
CASSPRGDYGYTF
TGTGCCAGCAGCCCCCGAGGTGACTATGGCTACACCTTC
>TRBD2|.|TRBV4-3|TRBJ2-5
CASSQEGSGQETQYF
TGCGCCAGCAGCCAAGAGGGTAGCGGGCAAGAGACCCAGTACTTC
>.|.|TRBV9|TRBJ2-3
CASNRDNTDTQYF
TGTGCCAGCAACCGGGACAACACAGATACGCAGTATTTT
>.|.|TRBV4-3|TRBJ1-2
CASSQGWQGGRDGYTF
TGCGCCAGCAGCCAAGGATGGCAAGGAGGGAGGGATGGCTACACCTTC
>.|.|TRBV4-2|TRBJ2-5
CASRGLGTGETQYF
TGTGCCAGTCGGGGACTGGGGACGGGGGAGACCCAGTACTTC
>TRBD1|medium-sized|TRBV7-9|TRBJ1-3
CASSPDRSAGNTIYF
TGTGCCAGCAGCCCGGACAGGTCCGCTGGAAACACCATATATTTT
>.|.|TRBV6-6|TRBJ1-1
CASSYGRVKTEAFF
TGTGCCAGCAGTTACGGGAGGGTTAAGACTGAAGCTTTCTTT
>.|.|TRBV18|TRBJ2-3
CASSPSGFTDTQYF
TGTGCCAGCTCACCATCCGGGTTCACAGATACGCAGTATTTT
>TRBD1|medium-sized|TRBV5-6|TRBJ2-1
CATLEGGTGAYNEQFF
TGTGCCACCCTGGAAGGAGGGACAGGGGCCTACAATGAGCAGTTCTTC
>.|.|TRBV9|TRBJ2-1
CASSVGGGHSYNEQFF
TGTGCCAGCAGCGTTGGCGGGGGCCACTCCTACAATGAGCAGTTCTTC
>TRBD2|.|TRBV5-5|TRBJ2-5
CASSLDSAGGTGGTQYF
TGTGCCAGCAGCTTAGATTCAGCGGGGGGTACCGGGGGGACCCAGTACTTC
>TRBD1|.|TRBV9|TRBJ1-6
CASSSRDRGNSPLHF
TGTGCCAGCAGCAGCCGGGACAGGGGTAATTCACCCCTCCACTTT
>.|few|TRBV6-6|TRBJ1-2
CASSGTGVGYTF
TGTGCCAGCAGCGGGACGGGGGTTGGCTACACCTTC
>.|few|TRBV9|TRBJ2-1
CASSVGLQPTNNEQFF
TGTGCCAGCAGCGTAGGGCTCCAACCTACTAACAATGAGCAGTTCTTC
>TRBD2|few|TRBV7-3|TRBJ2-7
CASNPVTGRVYEQYF
TGTGCCAGCAACCCCGTAACGGGGAGGGTCTACGAGCAGTACTTC
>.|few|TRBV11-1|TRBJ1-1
CASSLSQGGTEAFF
TGTGCCAGCAGCTTATCGCAGGGTGGCACTGAAGCTTTCTTT
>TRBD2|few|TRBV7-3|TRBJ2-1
CASSLMSSGGNEQFF
TGTGCCAGCAGCTTAATGTCTAGCGGGGGGAATGAGCAGTTCTTC
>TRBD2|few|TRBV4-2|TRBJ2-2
CASSQASGGANTGELFF
TGTGCCAGCAGTCAAGCTAGCGGGGGGGCTAACACCGGGGAGCTGTTTTTT
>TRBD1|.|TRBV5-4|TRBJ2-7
CASSPRQGDFYEQYF
TGTGCCAGCAGCCCAAGACAGGGGGATTTCTACGAGCAGTACTTC